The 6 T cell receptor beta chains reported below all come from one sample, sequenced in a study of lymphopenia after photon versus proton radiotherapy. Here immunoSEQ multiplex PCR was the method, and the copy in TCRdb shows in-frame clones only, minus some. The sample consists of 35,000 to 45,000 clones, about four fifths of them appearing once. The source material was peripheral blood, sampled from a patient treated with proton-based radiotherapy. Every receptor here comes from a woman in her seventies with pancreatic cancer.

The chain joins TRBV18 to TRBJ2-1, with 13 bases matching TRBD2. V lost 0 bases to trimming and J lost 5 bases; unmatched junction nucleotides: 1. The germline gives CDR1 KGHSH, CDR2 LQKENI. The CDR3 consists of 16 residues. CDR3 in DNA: TGTGCCAGCTCACCACCGGGACTAGCGGGGAACAATGAGCAGTTCTTC. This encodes CASSPPGLAGNNEQFF.

The CDR3 sequence is CASSVEVFSEPQHF. CDR3 nucleotides: TGTGCCAGCAGTGTCGAAGTGTTTTCGGAGCCCCAGCATTTT. V and J are TRBV2 and TRBJ1-5; D unresolved. This CDR3 has 14 residues. Trimming took 4 bases from V and 8 from J, leaving 15 bases between them. Germline V gives CDR1 SNHLY, CDR2 FYNNEI.

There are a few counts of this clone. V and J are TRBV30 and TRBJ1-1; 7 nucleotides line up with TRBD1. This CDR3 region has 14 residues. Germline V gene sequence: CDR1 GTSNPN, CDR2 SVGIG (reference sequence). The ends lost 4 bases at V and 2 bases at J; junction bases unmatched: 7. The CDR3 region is CAWNRGQENTEAFF. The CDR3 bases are TGTGCCTGGAACCGCGGACAGGAAAACACTGAAGCTTTCTTT.

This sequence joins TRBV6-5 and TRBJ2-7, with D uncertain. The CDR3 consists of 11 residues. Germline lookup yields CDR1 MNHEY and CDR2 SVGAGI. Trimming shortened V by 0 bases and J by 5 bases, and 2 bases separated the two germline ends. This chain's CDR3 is CASSYSNEQYF. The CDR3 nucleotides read TGTGCCAGCAGTTACTCGAACGAGCAGTACTTC.

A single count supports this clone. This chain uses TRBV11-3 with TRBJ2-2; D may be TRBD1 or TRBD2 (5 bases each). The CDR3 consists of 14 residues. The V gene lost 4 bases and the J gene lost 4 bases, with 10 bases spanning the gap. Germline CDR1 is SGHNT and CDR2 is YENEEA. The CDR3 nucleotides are TGTGCCAGCAGCTCGGGACGGACCACCGGGGAGCTGTTTTTT. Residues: CASSSGRTTGELFF.

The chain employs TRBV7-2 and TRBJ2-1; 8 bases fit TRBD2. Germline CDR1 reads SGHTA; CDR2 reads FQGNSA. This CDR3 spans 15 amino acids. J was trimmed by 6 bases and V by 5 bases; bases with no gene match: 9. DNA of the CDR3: TGTGCCAGCAGCATTTTAGCGGGGAACTCCAATGAGCAGTTCTTC. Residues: CASSILAGNSNEQFF.